A single sample gave rise to the 26 T cell receptor beta chains below, sequenced in a study of shared clonotypes between healthy human individuals. Sequencing used immunoSEQ multiplex PCR; TCRdb keeps in-frame clones, though not all of them. The table records about a million clones, about 80% of them present only once. Sequenced input: memory CD4+ T cells from PBMCs. Stated subset: CD45RA-negative fraction. These receptors were taken from a man between 18 and 35 years old in good health. Some clones in this sample may be carry-over from other donors' samples.

V usage is TRBV11-1 and J usage is TRBJ2-1, with TRBD2 identical over 8 bases. CDR3 length: 15 residues. Germline CDR1 SGHAT, CDR2 FQDESV (reference sequence). After removal of 8 bases from V and 7 bases from J, the junction contained 13 bases not matched to a gene. The CDR3 protein is CASGQRERGGNEQFF. The CDR3 coding sequence is TGTGCCAGCGGGCAGCGGGAGAGGGGCGGAAATGAGCAGTTCTTC.

The V gene is TRBV25-1, the J gene TRBJ2-5; D not certain. The CDR3 length is 14 residues. In germline, CDR1 is MGHDK, CDR2 SYGVNS. V was trimmed by 6 bases and J by 1 base, leaving 12 bases between them. The CDR3 loop is CASSQKASQETQYF. Written as DNA, the CDR3 is TGTGCCAGCAGCCAAAAGGCCAGCCAAGAGACCCAGTACTTC.

The chain uses TRBV5-1 and TRBJ2-3, with 7 nucleotides matching TRBD2. The CDR3 spans 18 residues. Germline CDR1 and CDR2: SGHRS and YFSETQ. V shed 3 bases, J shed 0 bases, and the junction held 13 bases outside the gene matches. In DNA, the CDR3 is TGCGCCAGCAGCTCCTCCCCATCTAGCGGCTATAGCACAGATACGCAGTATTTT. Protein sequence: CASSSSPSSGYSTDTQYF.

The chain recombines TRBV15 with TRBJ2-4; TRBD1 matches at 10 bases. V trimming: 0 bases; J trimming: 4 bases; junction bases outside the gene matches: 6. Germline V gene lookup returns CDR1 LNHNV and CDR2 YYDKDF (reference sequence). The CDR3 runs 17 residues. As DNA, the CDR3 is TGTGCCACCAGCAGAGATCTGCGGACAGGGGGAAAAAACATTCAGTACTTC. Translating it yields CATSRDLRTGGKNIQYF.

The chain uses TRBV7-9 and TRBJ2-3; the match to TRBD1 covers 8 bases. The germline CDR1 and CDR2 sequences are SEHNR and FQNEAQ (reference sequence). V shed 4 bases, J shed 2 bases, and the junction held 11 bases outside the gene matches. CDR3 length: 17 residues. This CDR3 is CASSSTIRGPNTDTQYF. The CDR3 bases are TGTGCCAGCAGCTCTACTATCAGGGGGCCCAACACAGATACGCAGTATTTT.

The chain is built from TRBV5-4 and TRBJ1-4; 8 nucleotides align to TRBD1. The CDR3 length is 15 residues. V shed 1 base and J 5 bases; nucleotides not matched to a gene: 4. CDR1 is SGHNT, CDR2 YYREEE, per germline (reference sequence). The CDR3: CASSLRTGKNEKLFF. The CDR3 DNA reads TGTGCCAGCAGCTTGAGGACAGGGAAGAATGAAAAACTGTTTTTT.

The chain joins TRBV9 to TRBJ2-3; 8 bases map to TRBD2. This CDR3 has 16 amino acids. Trimming took 1 base from V and 2 from J; bases not matched to a gene: 6. Germline V lookup: CDR1 SGDLS, CDR2 YYNGEE. This CDR3 reads CASSVLGREDTDTQYF. CDR3 bases: TGTGCCAGCAGCGTATTGGGGCGGGAGGACACAGATACGCAGTATTTT.

Many counts were recorded for this clone. V is TRBV2 and J is TRBJ2-5; possible D gene TRBD2, 6 bases. Trimming pared 7 bases from V and 2 bases from J, leaving 14 bases between. CDR3 size: 14 residues. The germline gives CDR1 SNHLY, CDR2 FYNNEI. The chain's CDR3 is CASMGLLAQETQYF. The CDR3 bases are TGTGCCAGCATGGGACTTTTGGCACAAGAGACCCAGTACTTC.

In its sample, this clone was seen once. The chain uses TRBV27 and TRBJ2-3; D perhaps matches TRBD1 (5 bases). This CDR3 comprises 15 residues. The V gene's germline CDR1 is MNHEY and CDR2 SMNVEV (reference sequence). Trimming cost V 5 bases and J 0 bases, with 12 bases left between them. In DNA form, the CDR3 reads TGTGCCAGCAGTCAGACGACAGTCAGCACAGATACGCAGTATTTT. Translated, it gives CASSQTTVSTDTQYF.

This clone was counted only a few times. V usage is TRBV1 and J usage is TRBJ2-1; the table names TRBD2, a call not compared with the DNA. TRBV1 is a known pseudogene. The CDR3 has 14 amino acids. DNA of the CDR3: TGCACCAGCAGCCAAGGGGTTCCGAGACTAGAGCAGTTCTTC. Translated: CTSSQGVPRLEQFF.

The chain recombines TRBV14 with TRBJ1-5; TRBD1 is a possible D gene (6 bases). Germline CDR1 is SGHDN and CDR2 is FVKESK. This CDR3 spans 13 amino acids. The germline V and J ends were trimmed by 6 bases and 7 bases, with 13 bases remaining between them. For the CDR3, the DNA is TGTGCCAGCAGTGAAATGGGGGGCCAGCCCCAGCATTTT. Its protein product is CASSEMGGQPQHF.

This chain connects TRBV5-1 to TRBJ1-3; D may be TRBD1 (5 bases). Germline V gene sequence: CDR1 SGHRS, CDR2 YFSETQ. This CDR3 region has 16 residues. The V and J ends lost 4 bases and 0 bases respectively, with 14 bases between them. The DNA of the CDR3 is TGCGCCAGCAGCGGACAACAGGACCTCTCTGGAAACACCATATATTTT. This sequence encodes CASSGQQDLSGNTIYF. Full variable domain (missing parts from reference TRBV5-1 and TRBJ1-3): KAGVTQTPRYLIKTRGQQVTLSCSPISGHRSVSWYQQTPGQGLQFLFEYFSETQRNKGNFPGRFSGRQFSNSRSEMNVSTLELGDSALYLCASSGQQDLSGNTIYFGEGSWLTVV.

The chain couples TRBV30 to TRBJ1-2; unclear D gene. The CDR3 is 13 amino acids. CDR1 is GTSNPN and CDR2 is SVGIG in the germline V gene (reference sequence). Trimming shortened V by 3 bases and J by 4 bases, and 12 bases separated the two germline ends. The CDR3 sequence: CAWSERLSYGYTF. The DNA of the CDR3 is TGTGCCTGGAGCGAGAGGTTGAGCTATGGCTACACCTTC.

The gene calls are TRBV30 and TRBJ1-2; D is uncertain. Trimming stripped 1 base from V and 8 bases from J, with 14 bases between. The germline V gene encodes CDR1 GTSNPN and CDR2 SVGIG (reference sequence). The CDR3 spans 13 residues. Here the CDR3 DNA reads TGTGCCTGGAGTGCAAGTGAGAAGGGAGGCTACACCTTC. It yields the protein CAWSASEKGGYTF.

The chain carries TRBV14 and TRBJ1-1, with D tentatively TRBD1 (6 bases). The CDR3 loop spans 16 amino acids. Looked up from germline, CDR1 is SGHDN and CDR2 is FVKESK. V lost 2 bases to trimming and J lost 4 bases, with 17 bases between them. In nucleotides, the CDR3 is TGTGCCAGCAGCCAATTCGGAAGGGGAGGGGGCACTGAAGCTTTCTTT. It codes for CASSQFGRGGGTEAFF.

This clone occurred a few times. V and J are TRBV19 and TRBJ2-2; maybe TRBD1 (6 bases). The CDR3 covers 16 residues. Germline lookup yields CDR1 LNHDA and CDR2 SQIVND (reference sequence). V lost 3 bases and J lost 5, with 16 bases in between. The chain's CDR3 is CASSMSGHPLTGELFF. In DNA form, the CDR3 reads TGTGCCAGTAGTATGTCGGGACATCCGCTGACCGGGGAGCTGTTTTTT.

This sequence joins TRBV18 and TRBJ2-7; the D gene could be TRBD1 or TRBD2 (5 bases each). The V end lost 2 bases, the J end lost 4 bases, and 12 bases lay between the germline ends. Germline values: CDR1 KGHSH, CDR2 LQKENI. The CDR3 runs to 14 residues. This CDR3 is CASSPAGAEYEQYF. CDR3 in DNA: TGTGCCAGCTCACCAGCCGGGGCGGAATACGAGCAGTACTTC.

Note on this clone: The sample has other DNA sequences that encode this CDR3 too. The rearrangement links TRBV18 to TRBJ1-3; 7 bases are a match to TRBD1. From germline, CDR1 is KGHSH and CDR2 LQKENI. Trimming removed 6 bases from V and 1 base from J; junction bases left unmatched: 3. The CDR3 runs to 14 residues. As DNA, the CDR3 is TGTGCCAGCTCCGGGGACAGTTCTGGAAACACCATATATTTT. This encodes CASSGDSSGNTIYF. The full variable domain, rest sourced from reference TRBV18 and TRBJ1-3, is NAGVMQNPRHLVRRRGQEARLRCSPMKGHSHVYWYRQLPEEGLKFMVYLQKENIIDESGMPKERFSAEFPKEGPSILRIQQVVRGDSAAYFCASSGDSSGNTIYFGEGSWLTVV.

This sequence joins TRBV4-2 and TRBJ2-2; TRBD2 aligns across 11 bases. V lost 1 base and J lost 5; bases outside the gene matches: 6. Germline CDR1 and CDR2: LGHNA and YNFKEQ. This CDR3 region has 17 residues. The CDR3 sequence is CASSQAQTSGATGELFF. DNA of the CDR3: TGTGCCAGCAGCCAAGCACAGACTAGCGGGGCTACCGGGGAGCTGTTTTTT.

This clone was picked up one time. The genes are TRBV2 and TRBJ2-7; 9 bases fit TRBD2. The V and J ends lost 6 bases and 4 bases, in that order; junction bases with no gene match: 7. Per the germline V gene, CDR1 is SNHLY and CDR2 is FYNNEI. This CDR3 has 14 residues. Written as DNA, the CDR3 is TGTGCCAGCAGGGATAGCGGGAGAGGGTACGAGCAGTACTTC. Translating gives CASRDSGRGYEQYF.

The rearrangement uses TRBV28 and TRBJ2-5; the D is unclear. The germline gives CDR1 MDHEN, CDR2 SYDVKM. This CDR3 is 12 amino acids long. V lost 6 bases and J 6 bases, leaving 11 bases between the germline ends. In DNA, the CDR3 is TGTGCCAGCAGGACAACGGCGCAGACCCAGTACTTC. Amino acids: CASRTTAQTQYF.

The chain carries TRBV9 and TRBJ1-1; D unresolved. Germline V CDR1 and CDR2: SGDLS, YYNGEE. The CDR3 length is 14 residues. Trimming stripped 0 bases from V and 1 base from J, with 7 bases between. The CDR3 region is CASSVGRGNTEAFF. Here the CDR3 DNA reads TGTGCCAGCAGCGTAGGGCGGGGGAACACTGAAGCTTTCTTT.

CDR3 in DNA: TGCGCCAGCAGCTTGGAAGGGGTGAGGACTGAAGCTTTCTTT. It codes for CASSLEGVRTEAFF. This chain uses TRBV5-1 with TRBJ1-1, with D perhaps TRBD1 (5 bases). The CDR3 spans 14 residues. Trimming left V 0 bases short and J 5 bases short, with 11 bases between. Germline V gene sequence: CDR1 SGHRS, CDR2 YFSETQ.

This clone appeared a few times. The chain has TRBV19 and TRBJ2-1, with 7 bases aligning to TRBD2. The CDR3 has 14 residues. The germline V gene has CDR1 LNHDA and CDR2 SQIVND (reference sequence). Losses at the gene ends were 5 bases for V and 8 bases for J; bases not matched to a gene: 9. The CDR3 reads CASSPPGGLDEQFF. For the CDR3, the DNA is TGTGCCAGTAGTCCCCCGGGAGGTTTGGATGAGCAGTTCTTC.

The rearrangement links TRBV29-1 to TRBJ1-2; D not resolved. From germline, CDR1 is SQVTM and CDR2 ANQGSEA. V lost 4 bases to trimming and J lost 6 bases, with 9 bases between them. The CDR3 is 11 residues long. CDR3 region: CSVGEGNGYTF. CDR3 nucleotides: TGCAGCGTTGGGGAGGGTAATGGCTACACCTTC.

The chain carries TRBV30 and TRBJ1-1; D might be TRBD1 (5 bases). Germline loops: CDR1 GTSNPN, CDR2 SVGIG (reference sequence). V gave up 1 base and J gave up 11 bases, with 14 bases separating them. The CDR3 has 12 residues. CDR3 amino acids: CAWSGGAFRAFF. In nucleotides, the CDR3 is TGTGCCTGGAGTGGTGGGGCGTTCAGGGCTTTCTTT.